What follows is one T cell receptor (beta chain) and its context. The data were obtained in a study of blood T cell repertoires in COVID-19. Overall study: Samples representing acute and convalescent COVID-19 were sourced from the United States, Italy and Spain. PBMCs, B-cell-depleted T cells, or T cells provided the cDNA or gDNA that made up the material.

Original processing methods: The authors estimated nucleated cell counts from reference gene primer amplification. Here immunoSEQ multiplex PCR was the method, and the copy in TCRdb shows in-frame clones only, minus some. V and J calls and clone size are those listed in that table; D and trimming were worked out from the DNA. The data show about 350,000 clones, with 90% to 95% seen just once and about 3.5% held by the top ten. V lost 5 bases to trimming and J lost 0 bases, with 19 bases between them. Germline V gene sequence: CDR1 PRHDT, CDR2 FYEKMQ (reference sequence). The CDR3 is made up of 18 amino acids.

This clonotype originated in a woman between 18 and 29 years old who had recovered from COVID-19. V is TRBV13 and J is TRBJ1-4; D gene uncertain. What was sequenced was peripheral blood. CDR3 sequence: CASSPAGGERATNEKLFF. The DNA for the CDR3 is TGTGCCAGCAGCCCAGCGGGCGGGGAGAGGGCAACTAATGAAAAACTGTTTTTT. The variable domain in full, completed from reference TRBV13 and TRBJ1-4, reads AAGVIQSPRHLIKEKRETATLKCYPIPRHDTVYWYQQGPGQDPQFLISFYEKMQSDKGSIPDRFSAQQFSDYHSELNMSSLELGDSALYFCASSPAGGERATNEKLFFGSGTQLSVL.